This TCR beta chain was found in a study of T cell changes during pregnancy in multiple sclerosis. This table comes from immunoSEQ multiplex PCR, and its TCRdb copy is limited to in-frame clones, with some not included. The repertoire holds more than 90,000 clones, with roughly 92% as singletons. This clone was found once. This CDR3 comprises 15 residues. V lost 5 bases to trimming and J lost 4 bases; unmatched junction nucleotides: 4. Per the germline V gene, CDR1 is MDHEN and CDR2 is SYDVKM. The sequence derives from a female donor with multiple sclerosis, enrolled in a pregnancy study. This material consisted of peripheral blood, taken in the third trimester of pregnancy. The chain combines TRBV28 with TRBJ2-1; 11 bases map to TRBD2. CDR3 loop: CASSPTSGRYNEQFF. For the CDR3, the DNA is TGTGCCAGCAGTCCCACTAGCGGGAGATACAATGAGCAGTTCTTC.